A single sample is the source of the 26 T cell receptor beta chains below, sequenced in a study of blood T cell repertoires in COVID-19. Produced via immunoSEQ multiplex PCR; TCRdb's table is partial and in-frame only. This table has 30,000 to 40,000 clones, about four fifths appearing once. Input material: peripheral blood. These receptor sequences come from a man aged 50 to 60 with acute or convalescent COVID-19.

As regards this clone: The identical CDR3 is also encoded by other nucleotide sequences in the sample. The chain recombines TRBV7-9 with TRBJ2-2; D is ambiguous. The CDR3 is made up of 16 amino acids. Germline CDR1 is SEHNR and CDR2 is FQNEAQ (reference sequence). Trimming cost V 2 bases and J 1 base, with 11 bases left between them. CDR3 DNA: TGTGCCAGCAGCTTATCCCTCGGCGGGAACACCGGGGAGCTGTTTTTT. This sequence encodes CASSLSLGGNTGELFF.

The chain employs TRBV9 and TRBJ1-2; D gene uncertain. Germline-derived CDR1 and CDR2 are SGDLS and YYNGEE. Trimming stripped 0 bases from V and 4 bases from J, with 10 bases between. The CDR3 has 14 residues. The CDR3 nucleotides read TGTGCCAGCAGCGTAGATTCCAGGTCCTATGGCTACACCTTC. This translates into CASSVDSRSYGYTF.

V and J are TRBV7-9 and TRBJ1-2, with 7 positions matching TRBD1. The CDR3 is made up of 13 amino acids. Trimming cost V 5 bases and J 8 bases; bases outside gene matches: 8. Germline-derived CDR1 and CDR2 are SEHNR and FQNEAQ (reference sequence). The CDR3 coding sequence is TGTGCCAGCAGCCCAGAGGGGGCACAGGGCTACACCTTC. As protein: CASSPEGAQGYTF. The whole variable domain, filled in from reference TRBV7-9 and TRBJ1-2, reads DTGVSQNPRHKITKRGQNVTFRCDPISEHNRLYWYRQTLGQGPEFLTYFQNEAQLEKSRLLSDRFSAERPKGSFSTLEIQRTEQGDSAMYLCASSPEGAQGYTFGSGTRLTVV.

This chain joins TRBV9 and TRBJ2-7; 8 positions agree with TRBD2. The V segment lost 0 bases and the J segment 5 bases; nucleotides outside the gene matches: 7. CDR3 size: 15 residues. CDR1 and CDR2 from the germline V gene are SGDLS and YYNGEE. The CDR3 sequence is CASSVGERESNEQYF. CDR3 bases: TGTGCCAGCAGCGTAGGGGAGCGGGAGTCTAACGAGCAGTACTTC.

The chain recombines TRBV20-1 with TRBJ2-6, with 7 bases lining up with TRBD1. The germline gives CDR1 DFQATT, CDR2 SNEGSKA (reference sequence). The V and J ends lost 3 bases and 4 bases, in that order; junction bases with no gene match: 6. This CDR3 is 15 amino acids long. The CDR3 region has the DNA TGCAGTGCTAGTCGGCAGGGACAGGGGGCCAACGTCCTGACTTTC. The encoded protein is CSASRQGQGANVLTF.

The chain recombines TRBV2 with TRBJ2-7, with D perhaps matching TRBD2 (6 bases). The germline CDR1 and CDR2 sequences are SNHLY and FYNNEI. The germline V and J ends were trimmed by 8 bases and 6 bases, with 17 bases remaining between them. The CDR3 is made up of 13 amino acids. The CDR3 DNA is TGTGCCAGCTTAGTCATTGGGGGAGGCGAGCAGTACTTC. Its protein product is CASLVIGGGEQYF.

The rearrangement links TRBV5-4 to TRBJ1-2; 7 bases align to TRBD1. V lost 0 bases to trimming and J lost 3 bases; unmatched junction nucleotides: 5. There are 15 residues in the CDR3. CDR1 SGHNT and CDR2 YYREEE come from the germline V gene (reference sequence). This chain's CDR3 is CASSLGGGAHYGYTF. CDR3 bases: TGTGCCAGCAGCTTGGGAGGGGGCGCGCACTATGGCTACACCTTC. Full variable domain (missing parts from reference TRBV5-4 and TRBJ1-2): ETGVTQSPTHLIKTRGQQVTLRCSSQSGHNTVSWYQQALGQGPQFIFQYYREEENGRGNFPPRFSGLQFPNYSSELNVNALELDDSALYLCASSLGGGAHYGYTFGSGTRLTVV.

The CDR3 loop is CASSPGTGATDTQYF. The CDR3 bases are TGTGCCAGCAGCCCCGGGACAGGGGCCACAGATACGCAGTATTTT. The chain links TRBV7-9 to TRBJ2-3, with 10 nucleotides matching TRBD1. The CDR3 is 15 amino acids. Per germline, CDR1 SEHNR and CDR2 FQNEAQ (reference sequence). V lost 5 bases, J lost 2 bases, and 4 bases stayed unmatched. The full variable domain, with the rest looked up from reference TRBV7-9 and TRBJ2-3, is DTGVSQNPRHKITKRGQNVTFRCDPISEHNRLYWYRQTLGQGPEFLTYFQNEAQLEKSRLLSDRFSAERPKGSFSTLEIQRTEQGDSAMYLCASSPGTGATDTQYFGPGTRLTVL.

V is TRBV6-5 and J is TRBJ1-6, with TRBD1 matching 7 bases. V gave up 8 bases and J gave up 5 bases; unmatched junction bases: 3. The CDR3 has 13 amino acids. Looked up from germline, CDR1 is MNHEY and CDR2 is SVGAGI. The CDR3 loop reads CASSTGDNSPLHF. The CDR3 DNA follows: TGTGCCAGCTCAACAGGGGATAATTCACCCCTCCACTTT.

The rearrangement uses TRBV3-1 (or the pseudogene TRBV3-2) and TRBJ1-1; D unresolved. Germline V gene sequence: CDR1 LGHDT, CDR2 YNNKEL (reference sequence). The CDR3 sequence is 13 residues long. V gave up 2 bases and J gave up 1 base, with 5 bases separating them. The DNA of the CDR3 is TGTGCCAGCAGCCAACAGGAGAACACTGAAGCTTTCTTT. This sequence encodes CASSQQENTEAFF.

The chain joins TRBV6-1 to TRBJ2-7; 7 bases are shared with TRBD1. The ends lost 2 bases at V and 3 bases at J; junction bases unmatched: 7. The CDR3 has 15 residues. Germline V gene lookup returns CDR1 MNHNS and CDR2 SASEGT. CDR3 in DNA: TGTGCCAGCAGTGAACGAGGACAGGTTGTCTACGAGCAGTACTTC. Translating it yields CASSERGQVVYEQYF.

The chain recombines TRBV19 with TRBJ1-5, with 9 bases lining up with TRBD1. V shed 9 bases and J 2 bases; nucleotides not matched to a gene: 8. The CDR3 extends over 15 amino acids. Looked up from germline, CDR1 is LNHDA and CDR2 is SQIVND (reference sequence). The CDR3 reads CASDRDREGNQPQHF. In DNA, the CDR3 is TGTGCCAGCGACCGGGACAGGGAAGGCAATCAGCCCCAGCATTTT.

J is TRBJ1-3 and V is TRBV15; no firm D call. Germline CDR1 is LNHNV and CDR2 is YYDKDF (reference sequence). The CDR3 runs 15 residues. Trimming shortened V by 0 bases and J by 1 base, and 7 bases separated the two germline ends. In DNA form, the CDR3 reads TGTGCCACCAGCAGAGATACAACATCTGGAAACACCATATATTTT. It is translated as CATSRDTTSGNTIYF.

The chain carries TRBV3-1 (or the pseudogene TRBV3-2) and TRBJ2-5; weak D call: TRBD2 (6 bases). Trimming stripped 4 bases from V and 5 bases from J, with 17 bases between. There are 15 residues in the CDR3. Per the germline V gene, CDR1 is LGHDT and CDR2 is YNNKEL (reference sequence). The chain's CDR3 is CASSLSGTPGETQYF. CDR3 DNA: TGTGCCAGCAGCCTTAGTGGGACTCCGGGCGAGACCCAGTACTTC.

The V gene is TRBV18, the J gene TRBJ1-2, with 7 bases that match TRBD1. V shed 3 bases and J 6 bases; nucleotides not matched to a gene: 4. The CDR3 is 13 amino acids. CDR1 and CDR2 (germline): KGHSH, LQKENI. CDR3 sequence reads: CASSPGQKDGYTF. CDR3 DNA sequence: TGTGCCAGCTCACCGGGACAGAAGGATGGCTACACCTTC.

CDR3 nucleotide sequence: TGCGCCAGCAGCCAAGCATTTGGACTAGCGGGGGGCCCCCCCAAAAACATTCAGTACTTC. Encoded protein: CASSQAFGLAGGPPKNIQYF. This rearrangement joins TRBV4-1 to TRBJ2-4, with TRBD2 identical over 14 bases. With 1 base clipped from V and 2 bases from J, the junction kept 10 bases outside the gene matches. This CDR3 has 20 amino acids. Germline V lookup: CDR1 MGHRA, CDR2 YSYEKL.

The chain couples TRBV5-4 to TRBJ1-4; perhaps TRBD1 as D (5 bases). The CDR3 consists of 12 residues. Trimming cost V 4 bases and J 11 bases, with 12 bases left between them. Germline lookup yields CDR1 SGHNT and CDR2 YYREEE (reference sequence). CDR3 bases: TGTGCCAGCAGCCCAGCGGGGGATAAACTGTTTTTT. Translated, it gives CASSPAGDKLFF. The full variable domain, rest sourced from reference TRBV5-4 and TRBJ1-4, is ETGVTQSPTHLIKTRGQQVTLRCSSQSGHNTVSWYQQALGQGPQFIFQYYREEENGRGNFPPRFSGLQFPNYSSELNVNALELDDSALYLCASSPAGDKLFFGSGTQLSVL.

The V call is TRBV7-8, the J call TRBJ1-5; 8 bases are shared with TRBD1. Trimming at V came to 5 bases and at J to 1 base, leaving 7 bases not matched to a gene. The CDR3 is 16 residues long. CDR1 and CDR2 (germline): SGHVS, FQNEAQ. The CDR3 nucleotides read TGTGCCAGCAGCCCCCGCGACAGGGGCAGCAATCAGCCCCAGCATTTT. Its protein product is CASSPRDRGSNQPQHF.

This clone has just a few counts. The DNA for the CDR3 is TGTGCCAGCAGCCCCCGGGCTGGAAACACCATATATTTT. Its translation is CASSPRAGNTIYF. This sequence joins TRBV9 and TRBJ1-3; D uncertain. The CDR3 loop spans 13 amino acids. The germline V gene encodes CDR1 SGDLS and CDR2 YYNGEE. Trimming shortened V by 4 bases and J by 2 bases, and 7 bases separated the two germline ends.

CDR3 loop: CASSKGVGDGYTF. In nucleotides, the CDR3 is TGTGCCAGCAGTAAGGGAGTTGGGGATGGCTACACCTTC. The rearrangement uses TRBV12-3 or TRBV12-4 and TRBJ1-2; D is ambiguous. The ends were cut back, 5 bases at V and 6 bases at J, with 13 bases in the middle. The CDR3 runs to 13 residues.

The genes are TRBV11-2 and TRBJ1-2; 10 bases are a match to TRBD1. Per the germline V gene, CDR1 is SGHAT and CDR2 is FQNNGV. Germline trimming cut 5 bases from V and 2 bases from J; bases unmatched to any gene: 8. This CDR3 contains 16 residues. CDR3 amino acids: CASSPGTGAQNYGYTF. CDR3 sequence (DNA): TGTGCCAGCAGCCCAGGGACAGGGGCTCAGAACTATGGCTACACCTTC.

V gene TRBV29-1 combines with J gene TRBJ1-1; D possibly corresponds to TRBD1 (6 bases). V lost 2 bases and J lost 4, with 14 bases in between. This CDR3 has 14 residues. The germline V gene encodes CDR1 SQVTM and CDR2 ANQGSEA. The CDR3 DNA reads TGCAGCGTTGAAATTTCCCGGGGGGCCACTGAAGCTTTCTTT. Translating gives CSVEISRGATEAFF.

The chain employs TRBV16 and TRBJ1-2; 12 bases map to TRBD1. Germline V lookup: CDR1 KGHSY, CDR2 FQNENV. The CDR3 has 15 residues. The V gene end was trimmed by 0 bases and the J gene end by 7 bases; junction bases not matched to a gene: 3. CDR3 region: CASSQSGTGGFGYTF. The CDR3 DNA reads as TGTGCCAGCAGCCAATCTGGGACAGGGGGCTTTGGCTACACCTTC.

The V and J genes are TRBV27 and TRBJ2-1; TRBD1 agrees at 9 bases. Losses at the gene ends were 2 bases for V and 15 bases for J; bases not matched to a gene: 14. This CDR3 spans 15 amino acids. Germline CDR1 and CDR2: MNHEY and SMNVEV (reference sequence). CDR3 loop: CASSLTGTGQSEGFF. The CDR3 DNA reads TGTGCCAGCAGTTTAACCGGGACAGGGCAAAGCGAGGGGTTCTTC.

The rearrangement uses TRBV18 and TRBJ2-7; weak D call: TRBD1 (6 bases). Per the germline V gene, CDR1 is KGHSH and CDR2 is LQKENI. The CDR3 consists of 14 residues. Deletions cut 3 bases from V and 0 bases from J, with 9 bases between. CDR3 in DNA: TGTGCCAGCTCACCCGGGACAAGCTCCTACGAGCAGTACTTC. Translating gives CASSPGTSSYEQYF.

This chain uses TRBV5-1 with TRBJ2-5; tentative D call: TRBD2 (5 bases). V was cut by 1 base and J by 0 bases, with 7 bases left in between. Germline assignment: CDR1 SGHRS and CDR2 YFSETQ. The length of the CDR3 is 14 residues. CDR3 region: CASSLPDYQETQYF. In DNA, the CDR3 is TGCGCCAGCAGCTTGCCGGACTACCAAGAGACCCAGTACTTC. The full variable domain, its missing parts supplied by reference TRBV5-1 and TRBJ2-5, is KAGVTQTPRYLIKTRGQQVTLSCSPISGHRSVSWYQQTPGQGLQFLFEYFSETQRNKGNFPGRFSGRQFSNSRSEMNVSTLELGDSALYLCASSLPDYQETQYFGPGTRLLVL.